These 27 T cell receptor beta chains share one sample of origin, sequenced in a study of post-analysis software for immune sequencing data. Study-level findings and limits: Among roughly five TRBV segments more frequent in patients than controls were TRBV5-6, TRBV5-1 and TRBV20-1.

Unique molecular identifiers were built into the TCR beta cDNA libraries. From the PCR reads, TCRdb called clonotypes with MiXCR, one entry per CDR3 protein. The sample holds about 180,000 distinct CDR3 sequences, 30% seen once. These TCRs are of unknown antigen specificity. The sample consisted of blood. The receptors were sampled from a girl aged 10 to 17 with multiple sclerosis.

This clonotype was seen more than once but under ten times. Possible read error: a much larger clone is one base away. The chain couples TRBV10-3 to TRBJ2-7; TRBD2 matches 8 bases. Germline V gene sequence: CDR1 ENHRY, CDR2 SYGVKD. The CDR3 covers 14 residues. After removal of 4 bases from V and 7 bases from J, the junction contained 9 bases not matched to a gene. CDR3 sequence: CAISVREVSNEQYF. CDR3 DNA sequence: TGTGCCATCAGTGTGCGGGAGGTTAGCAATGAGCAGTACTTC.

This clonotype has more than one count but fewer than ten. The gene calls are TRBV19 and TRBJ1-2, with a possible D match to TRBD1 (5 bases). Germline-derived CDR1 and CDR2 are LNHDA and SQIVND (reference sequence). The CDR3 length is 12 residues. V lost 1 base and J 10 bases, leaving 10 bases between the germline ends. CDR3 nucleotides: TGTGCCAGTAGTATAGTCCAGGGAAACTACACCTTC. As protein: CASSIVQGNYTF. Combining the CDR3 with reference TRBV19 and TRBJ1-2 gives the whole variable domain DGGITQSPKYLFRKEGQNVTLSCEQNLNHDAMYWYRQDPGQGLRLIYYSQIVNDFQKGDIAEGYSVSREKKESFPLTVTSAQKNPTAFYLCASSIVQGNYTFGSGTRLTVV.

This clonotype occurred many times. The chain uses TRBV7-9 and TRBJ2-1, with no clear D. V dropped 5 bases and J dropped 4 bases, with 15 bases sitting between them. This CDR3 comprises 15 residues. Germline CDR1 reads SEHNR; CDR2 reads FQNEAQ (reference sequence). CDR3 bases: TGTGCCAGCAGCCATCGTGCTAACGGGTACAATGAGCAGTTCTTC. Its translation: CASSHRANGYNEQFF. The full variable domain, completed using reference TRBV7-9 and TRBJ2-1, is DTGVSQNPRHKITKRGQNVTFRCDPISEHNRLYWYRQTLGQGPEFLTYFQNEAQLEKSRLLSDRFSAERPKGSFSTLEIQRTEQGDSAMYLCASSHRANGYNEQFFGPGTRLTVL.

This chain uses TRBV29-1 with TRBJ2-7; 7 bases line up with TRBD1. V dropped 6 bases and J dropped 1; count of bases not matched to a gene: 12. Germline lookup yields CDR1 SQVTM and CDR2 ANQGSEA. The CDR3 is 15 residues long. DNA of the CDR3: TGCAGCGTCTCCAATTACAGGGGTACTTCCTACGAGCAGTACTTC. Its protein is CSVSNYRGTSYEQYF.

This clonotype was seen more than once but under ten times. This chain uses TRBV27 with TRBJ1-5, with D possibly matching TRBD1 (5 bases). CDR3 length: 15 amino acids. CDR1 and CDR2 from the germline V gene are MNHEY and SMNVEV (reference sequence). The germline V and J ends were trimmed by 1 base and 6 bases, with 13 bases remaining between them. CDR3 amino acids: CASSLLGEVAQPQHF. Written as DNA, the CDR3 is TGTGCCAGCAGTTTATTGGGGGAGGTGGCTCAGCCCCAGCATTTT.

Turning to this clonotype: A much bigger clone sits one base away, suggesting this may be a read error. The V call is TRBV12-3 or TRBV12-4, the J call TRBJ2-1, with 7 bases lining up with TRBD1. This CDR3 region has 15 residues. This chain's CDR3 is CAGSRQGLSYNEQFF. The CDR3 DNA reads as TGTGCCGGCAGTCGACAGGGTTTATCCTACAATGAGCAGTTCTTC.

This chain connects TRBV12-5 to TRBJ2-3; D possibly matches TRBD1 or TRBD2 (5 bases each). Germline V gene data show CDR1 as LGHNT and CDR2 as FRNRAP. CDR3 length equals 17 residues. Trimming took off 0 bases at V and 2 bases at J, with 15 bases between the two ends. The CDR3 loop reads CASGLVEGRPITDTQYF. CDR3 coding DNA: TGTGCTAGTGGTTTGGTAGAGGGACGCCCTATCACAGATACGCAGTATTTT.

This clonotype was detected only a few times. The chain combines TRBV6-2 or TRBV6-3 with TRBJ1-2; perhaps TRBD1 as D (5 bases). From germline, CDR1 is MNHEY and CDR2 SVGEGT. V lost 5 bases to trimming and J lost 4 bases, with 11 bases between them. The CDR3 extends over 13 amino acids. The CDR3 nucleotides are TGTGCCAGCAGTGCGGGGCCTTTCTATGGCTACACCTTC. This encodes CASSAGPFYGYTF.

This clonotype has a count of ten or more. The rearrangement joins TRBV20-1 to TRBJ2-1; perhaps TRBD2 as D (6 bases). Germline CDR1 reads DFQATT; CDR2 reads SNEGSKA (reference sequence). This CDR3 spans 17 amino acids. V lost 0 bases and J 8 bases, leaving 23 bases between the germline ends. CDR3 sequence reads: CSARDSRGSTSNDEQFF. CDR3 DNA: TGCAGTGCTAGAGATTCACGGGGCTCGACTAGTAACGATGAGCAGTTCTTC.

For this clonotype: It may be a read error: a sequence one base away is much more abundant. In DNA form, the CDR3 reads TGCGCCAGCAGCTCAGCCCCAGGGGGCAGTGGGGAGACCCAGTACTTC. Protein product: CASSSAPGGSGETQYF. The rearrangement joins TRBV5-1 to TRBJ2-5; 8 nucleotides agree with TRBD1. The CDR3 spans 16 residues. The J segment lost 5 bases and the V segment lost 3 bases, leaving 12 bases of the junction unmatched. Germline lookup yields CDR1 SGHRS and CDR2 YFSETQ.

There are many counts of this clonotype. The J gene is TRBJ2-1, the V gene TRBV6-2 or TRBV6-3, with TRBD2 matching 12 bases. The CDR3 is 15 residues long. The V and J ends lost 0 bases and 8 bases, in that order; junction bases with no gene match: 2. Germline loops: CDR1 MNHEY, CDR2 SVGEGT. The CDR3 reads CASSYSTSGRHEQFF. The CDR3 DNA is TGTGCCAGCAGTTACTCGACTAGCGGGAGACATGAGCAGTTCTTC.

This clonotype was seen a few times. This sequence joins TRBV27 and TRBJ2-7; no reliable D call. V lost 3 bases and J lost 3, with 6 bases in between. The germline V gene encodes CDR1 MNHEY and CDR2 SMNVEV (reference sequence). The CDR3 has 12 residues. CDR3 bases: TGTGCCAGCAGTTTGACCATCTACGAGCAGTACTTC. Its translation: CASSLTIYEQYF.

This clonotype was observed a few times. The chain is built from TRBV5-1 and TRBJ2-7; 9 bases match TRBD2. Losses at the gene ends were 4 bases for V and 2 bases for J; bases not matched to a gene: 19. The CDR3 runs to 19 residues. The germline V gene has CDR1 SGHRS and CDR2 YFSETQ. The CDR3 protein is CASSDPQGLAAILPYEQYF. The CDR3, as DNA: TGCGCCAGCAGCGACCCGCAGGGACTAGCTGCCATCCTCCCCTACGAGCAGTACTTC. The full variable domain, its missing parts supplied by reference TRBV5-1 and TRBJ2-7, is KAGVTQTPRYLIKTRGQQVTLSCSPISGHRSVSWYQQTPGQGLQFLFEYFSETQRNKGNFPGRFSGRQFSNSRSEMNVSTLELGDSALYLCASSDPQGLAAILPYEQYFGPGTRLTVT.

V and J are TRBV24-1 and TRBJ2-3; no clear D gene. Germline lookup yields CDR1 KGHDR and CDR2 SFDVKD. CDR3 size: 14 residues. V was trimmed by 4 bases and J by 2 bases, leaving 9 bases between them. The CDR3 DNA reads TGTGCCACCAGTGAAGCTTCCTTCACAGATACGCAGTATTTT. This gives the protein CATSEASFTDTQYF.

The J gene is TRBJ2-1, the V gene TRBV9; 7 bases map to TRBD2. The CDR3 contains 15 residues. CDR1 is SGDLS, CDR2 YYNGEE, per germline. V trimming: 4 bases; J trimming: 6 bases; junction bases outside the gene matches: 10. The CDR3 region has the DNA TGTGCCAGCAGCCCCCTACGGGAGGATCGCAATGAGCAGTTCTTC. Translating gives CASSPLREDRNEQFF.

This clonotype was seen a handful of times. The rearrangement uses TRBV12-3 or TRBV12-4 and TRBJ2-1, with 10 bases that match TRBD1. This CDR3 region has 15 residues. The J segment lost 9 bases and the V segment lost 3 bases, leaving 8 bases of the junction unmatched. This CDR3 reads CASSFGGQGPGEQFF. The DNA for the CDR3 is TGTGCCAGCAGTTTTGGGGGACAGGGGCCTGGTGAGCAGTTCTTC.

This clonotype has ten or more counts. In DNA form, the CDR3 reads TGCGCCAGCAGCCACTCGGGACAGGGGAACACTGAAGCTTTCTTT. Amino acid sequence: CASSHSGQGNTEAFF. The rearrangement uses TRBV4-1 and TRBJ1-1; 9 bases agree with TRBD1. Germline loops: CDR1 MGHRA, CDR2 YSYEKL. With V trimmed by 3 bases and J by 1 base, 3 bases remained unmatched. The CDR3 covers 15 residues.

This clonotype was observed a handful of times. The chain uses TRBV27 and TRBJ2-3; 9 bases match TRBD1. With V trimmed by 6 bases and J by 6 bases, 13 bases remained unmatched. From germline, CDR1 is MNHEY and CDR2 SMNVEV (reference sequence). The CDR3 runs 16 residues. The CDR3 DNA follows: TGTGCCAGCAGCTCCATCAAGTCACAGGGGGCGGATACGCAGTATTTT. Its translation is CASSSIKSQGADTQYF.

This clonotype was seen ten or more times. CDR3 region: CSAIASNEQYF. In DNA form, the CDR3 reads TGCAGTGCGATAGCTTCGAACGAGCAGTACTTC. V gene TRBV20-1 combines with J gene TRBJ2-7, with D uncertain. The V gene's germline CDR1 is DFQATT and CDR2 SNEGSKA (reference sequence). CDR3 length equals 11 residues. V lost 6 bases and J 5 bases, leaving 11 bases between the germline ends.

The rearrangement links TRBV20-1 to TRBJ2-1; TRBD2 might be the D (6 bases). Germline V gene lookup returns CDR1 DFQATT and CDR2 SNEGSKA (reference sequence). This CDR3 comprises 12 residues. Trimming stripped 8 bases from V and 8 bases from J, with 16 bases between. The CDR3 region is CSPVEGKDEQFF. CDR3 bases: TGCAGTCCAGTGGAGGGCAAAGATGAGCAGTTCTTC.

Worth noting for this clonotype: The junction does not match germline at one end; this may be a read error. The chain uses TRBV28 and TRBJ1-2; D not resolved. From germline, CDR1 is MDHEN and CDR2 SYDVKM. CDR3 length: 13 residues. The CDR3 region has the DNA TGTGCCAACAGTTTTAGAATGGGCCATGGCTACACCTTC. This gives the protein CANSFRMGHGYTF.

This clonotype was recorded a few times. The chain uses TRBV20-1 and TRBJ2-7, with D perhaps matching TRBD1 (6 bases). The J call may be faulty, since TRBJ2-5 better matches the DNA end. This CDR3 spans 15 amino acids. The V gene's germline CDR1 is DFQATT and CDR2 SNEGSKA (reference sequence). CDR3 sequence reads: CSARRLGHRGETQYF. DNA for the CDR3: TGCAGTGCCCGTCGGTTGGGACACCGAGGGGAGACCCAGTACTTC.

The chain has TRBV29-1 and TRBJ2-7, with 7 bases identical to TRBD1. The CDR3 loop spans 16 amino acids. Looked up from germline, CDR1 is SQVTM and CDR2 is ANQGSEA. Trimming cost V 2 bases and J 5 bases; bases outside gene matches: 15. The CDR3 loop is CSVEPPTNDRVNEQYF. The DNA of the CDR3 is TGCAGCGTTGAACCCCCAACCAATGACAGGGTTAACGAGCAGTACTTC.

This clonotype was recorded a few times. This sequence joins TRBV7-8 and TRBJ1-1, with 10 bases lining up with TRBD1. With V trimmed by 1 base and J by 4 bases, 3 bases remained unmatched. The CDR3 loop spans 15 amino acids. In germline, CDR1 is SGHVS, CDR2 FQNEAQ. CDR3 coding DNA: TGTGCCAGCAGCTTAGGCGGGACAGGGGTCACTGAAGCTTTCTTT. Its protein is CASSLGGTGVTEAFF. Using reference TRBV7-8 and TRBJ1-1 for the parts outside the CDR3, the full variable domain is GAGVSQSPRYKVAKRGQDVALRCDPISGHVSLFWYQQALGQGPEFLTYFQNEAQLDKSGLPSDRFFAERPEGSVSTLKIQRTQQEDSAVYLCASSLGGTGVTEAFFGQGTRLTVV.

The V call is TRBV3-1, the J call TRBJ2-7; the D gene is possibly TRBD2 (6 bases). V lost 0 bases and J 6 bases, leaving 9 bases between the germline ends. The CDR3 loop spans 13 amino acids. Germline V gene sequence: CDR1 LGHDT, CDR2 YNNKEL (reference sequence). The CDR3 loop reads CASSQEGGSEQYF. The CDR3 DNA reads as TGTGCCAGCAGCCAAGAAGGAGGGAGCGAGCAGTACTTC.

The DNA of the CDR3 is TGTGCCAGCAGTGCTCGGACAGGGGGGGATCAGCCCCAGCATTTT. The encoded protein is CASSARTGGDQPQHF. The chain uses TRBV2 and TRBJ1-5, with TRBD1 matching 10 bases. V was pared by 4 bases and J by 5 bases, with 5 bases of the junction left unmatched. The CDR3 has 15 amino acids. Per the germline V gene, CDR1 is SNHLY and CDR2 is FYNNEI.

This clonotype appeared many times. The chain joins TRBV7-8 to TRBJ2-1, with D maybe TRBD2 (6 bases). This CDR3 contains 13 residues. The germline V and J ends were trimmed by 4 bases and 4 bases, with 8 bases remaining between them. Germline values: CDR1 SGHVS, CDR2 FQNEAQ. The CDR3 DNA reads TGTGCCAGCAGCTGGGACTGGTACAATGAGCAGTTCTTC. Translating it yields CASSWDWYNEQFF.